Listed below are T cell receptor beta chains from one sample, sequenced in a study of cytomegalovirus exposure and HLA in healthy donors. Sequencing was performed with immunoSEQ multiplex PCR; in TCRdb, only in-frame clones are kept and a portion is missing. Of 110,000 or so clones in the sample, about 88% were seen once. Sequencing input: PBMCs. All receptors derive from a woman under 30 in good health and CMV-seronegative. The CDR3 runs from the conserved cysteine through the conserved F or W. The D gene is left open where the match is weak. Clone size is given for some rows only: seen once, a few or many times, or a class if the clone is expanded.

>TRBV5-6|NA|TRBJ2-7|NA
TGTGCCAGCAGCTTCGTCAGCTCCTACGAGCAGTACTTC
CASSFVSSYEQYF
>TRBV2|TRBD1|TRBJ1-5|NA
TGTGCCAGCAGGCCCGGACAGGGCGGCCAGCCCCAGCATTTT
CASRPGQGGQPQHF
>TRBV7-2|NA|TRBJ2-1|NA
TGTGCCAGCAGCTTAACGCAGGGGTGGGACTACAATGAGCAGTTCTTC
CASSLTQGWDYNEQFF
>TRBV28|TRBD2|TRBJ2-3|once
TGTGCCAGCACGTCTAGCGGGAGCACAGATACGCAGTATTTT
CASTSSGSTDTQYF
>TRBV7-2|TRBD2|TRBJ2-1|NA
TGTGCCAGCAGCCGGGGGGTAAGCTCCTACAATGAGCAGTTCTTC
CASSRGVSSYNEQFF
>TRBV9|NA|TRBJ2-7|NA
TGTGCCAGCAGCGTAGAGGGGGACCCCTCCTACGAGCAGTACTTC
CASSVEGDPSYEQYF
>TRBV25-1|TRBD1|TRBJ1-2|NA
TGTGCCAGCAGTGAATGGGACAGGGAATTTTCTGGCTACACCTTC
CASSEWDREFSGYTF
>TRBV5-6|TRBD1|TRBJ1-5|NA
TGTGCCAGCAGCTTTGGGCCCACAGGGGGCAATCAGCCCCAGCATTTT
CASSFGPTGGNQPQHF
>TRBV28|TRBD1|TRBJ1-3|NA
TGTGCCAGCAGTCATCGACAGGGGGAGGGGTCTGGAAACACCATATATTTT
CASSHRQGEGSGNTIYF
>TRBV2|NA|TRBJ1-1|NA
TGTGCCAGCAGGTGGGCCGCGCACACTGAAGCTTTCTTT
CASRWAAHTEAFF
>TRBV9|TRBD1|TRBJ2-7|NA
TGTGCCAGCAGCCTCGGGGACAGGGGGCACGACGAGCAGTACTTC
CASSLGDRGHDEQYF
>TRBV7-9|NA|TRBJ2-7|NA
TGTGCCAGCAGCTTTTTCGGACTCGATAAGAGCTACGAGCAGTACTTC
CASSFFGLDKSYEQYF